A single sample is the source of the 25 T cell receptor beta chains below, sequenced in a study of T cell repertoires in cytomegalovirus infection. Each CDR3 protein gets one entry after TCRdb re-called the reads with MiXCR. This sample yields under 200,000 distinct CDR3 sequences, of which more than 9% are seen a single time; approximately 4.2% belongs to the top ten. The sequenced sample consisted of PBMCs. Receptor source: a human donor in good health (CMV status not recorded). Some clones in this sample may be carry-over from other donors' samples.

The chain joins TRBV5-5 to TRBJ2-7; D might be TRBD2 (5 bases). The CDR3 consists of 14 residues. The ends were cut back, 4 bases at V and 6 bases at J, with 17 bases in the middle. CDR1 is SGHKS, CDR2 YYEKEE, per germline (reference sequence). CDR3 sequence: CASSPPPGLAEQYF. In DNA form, the CDR3 reads TGTGCCAGCAGCCCCCCACCGGGGTTGGCCGAGCAGTACTTC.

This clonotype has a count of ten or more. The chain has TRBV6-1 and TRBJ1-2; 10 nucleotides line up with TRBD1. The CDR3 is made up of 13 amino acids. V trimming: 6 bases; J trimming: 8 bases; junction bases outside the gene matches: 6. Germline CDR1 reads MNHNS; CDR2 reads SASEGT. DNA of the CDR3: TGTGCCAGCAGGGCCGGGACAGGGGCCGGCTACACCTTC. It yields the protein CASRAGTGAGYTF.

The genes are TRBV7-4 and TRBJ1-2; the D is unclear. V gave up 1 base and J gave up 2 bases, with 8 bases separating them. Germline V CDR1 and CDR2: SGHVT, SQSDAQ. This CDR3 spans 14 amino acids. CDR3 residues: CASSLETRNYGYTF. In DNA, the CDR3 is TGTGCCAGCAGCTTAGAGACAAGAAACTATGGCTACACCTTC.

A word on this clonotype: A much bigger clone sits one base away, suggesting this may be a read error. Because it lacks the conserved phenylalanine or tryptophan at the end, this CDR3 is likely a read error. The J gene is TRBJ1-2, the V gene TRBV27; D is undetermined. This CDR3 spans 13 amino acids. V shed 2 bases and J shed 4 bases, with 8 bases lying between them. Germline CDR1 MNHEY, CDR2 SMNVEV (reference sequence). CDR3: CASSLDGTYGYTY. The CDR3 nucleotides are TGTGCCAGCAGTTTAGACGGAACCTATGGCTACACCTAC.

As for this clonotype: This may arise from a read error, as a much more abundant clone is one base away. The V and J genes are TRBV5-5 and TRBJ1-1, with D perhaps matching TRBD1 (5 bases). From germline, CDR1 is SGHKS and CDR2 YYEKEE (reference sequence). Trimming stripped 3 bases from V and 6 bases from J, with 15 bases between. The CDR3 covers 14 residues. CDR3 region: CASSSGTLVPEAFF. Written as DNA, the CDR3 is TGTGCCAGCAGCTCCGGGACTCTAGTTCCTGAAGCTTTCTTT.

This clonotype was recorded many times. The V gene is TRBV10-3, the J gene TRBJ2-7; 7 bases align to TRBD1. The CDR3 contains 13 residues. Germline trimming cut 10 bases from V and 5 bases from J; bases unmatched to any gene: 11. Germline V gene lookup returns CDR1 ENHRY and CDR2 SYGVKD. CDR3 in DNA: TGTGCCACCCTAGACAGGGTCTTTAACGAGCAGTACTTC. Protein product: CATLDRVFNEQYF.

This rearrangement joins TRBV20-1 to TRBJ2-1; TRBD2 agrees at 8 bases. The CDR3 runs 16 residues. V lost 2 bases to trimming and J lost 3 bases; unmatched junction nucleotides: 9. Germline V gene data show CDR1 as DFQATT and CDR2 as SNEGSKA (reference sequence). This CDR3 reads CSARPLGSGVYNEQFF. The CDR3 bases are TGCAGTGCTAGACCCCTAGGTAGCGGGGTCTACAATGAGCAGTTCTTC.

This clonotype was found once. With a much larger clone just one base away, this may be a read error. The chain recombines TRBV12-3 or TRBV12-4 with TRBJ1-5, with TRBD1 matching 8 bases. Unmatched junction bases numbered 12, after V lost 3 bases and J lost 8 bases. CDR3 size: 16 residues. This CDR3 is CASSFSGQAGRKPQHF. The CDR3 DNA sequence: TGTGCCAGCAGTTTTTCGGGACAGGCGGGGAGGAAGCCCCAGCATTTT.

This clonotype was recorded a few times. The J gene is TRBJ2-1, the V gene TRBV6-6, with 7 bases that match TRBD1. There are 12 residues in the CDR3. J gave up 7 bases and V 7 bases, and 4 bases lay outside the gene matches. The V gene's germline CDR1 is MNHNY and CDR2 SVGAGI (reference sequence). The CDR3 spells CASILQGNEQFF. The DNA of the CDR3 is TGTGCCAGCATCCTACAGGGGAATGAGCAGTTCTTC.

This clonotype was found a few times. This chain uses TRBV6-2 or TRBV6-3 with TRBJ2-7; no reliable D call. The V and J ends lost 2 bases and 7 bases respectively, with 18 bases between them. The CDR3 extends over 15 amino acids. CDR1 is MNHEY, CDR2 SVGEGT, per germline. The CDR3: CASSYRDRPTEEQYF. CDR3 nucleotide sequence: TGTGCCAGCAGTTACAGGGATCGGCCCACGGAGGAGCAGTACTTC.

There are a few counts of this clonotype. The V gene is TRBV19, the J gene TRBJ2-2, with a weak D call TRBD1 (6 bases). The CDR3 contains 16 residues. Germline loops: CDR1 LNHDA, CDR2 SQIVND (reference sequence). Trimming stripped 1 base from V and 3 bases from J, with 12 bases between. DNA for the CDR3: TGTGCCAGTAGTATAGGTGCCCCAGGGGACACCGGGGAGCTGTTTTTT. It yields the protein CASSIGAPGDTGELFF.

In this sample, this clonotype turned up a few times. The chain recombines TRBV20-1 with TRBJ1-2, with D possibly being TRBD1 (6 bases). The V end was cut by 7 bases, the J end by 7 bases, with 10 bases between. From germline, CDR1 is DFQATT and CDR2 SNEGSKA (reference sequence). The CDR3 is 10 residues long. The CDR3 DNA reads TGCAGTGGTGACAGGACTGGCTACACCTTC. Residues: CSGDRTGYTF.

The rearrangement uses TRBV9 and TRBJ1-2, with TRBD1 as a possible D gene (5 bases). This CDR3 is 15 amino acids long. The V and J ends lost 4 bases and 4 bases respectively, with 17 bases between them. The germline gives CDR1 SGDLS, CDR2 YYNGEE. This CDR3 is CASSPQGGMLYGYTF. DNA for the CDR3: TGTGCCAGCAGCCCCCAGGGAGGCATGCTCTATGGCTACACCTTC.

At least ten counts were recorded for this clonotype. CDR3 DNA: TGTGCCAGCGAGGCGGAAGACAGGGGCCGGGAGACCCAGTACTTC. It specifies CASEAEDRGRETQYF. The chain combines TRBV28 with TRBJ2-5; TRBD1 matches 8 bases. With 8 bases clipped from V and 5 bases from J, the junction kept 13 bases outside the gene matches. This CDR3 has 15 residues. Germline CDR1 MDHEN, CDR2 SYDVKM.

This clonotype was picked up many times. The chain carries TRBV20-1 and TRBJ2-1; D remains unclear. The CDR3 is 13 amino acids. CDR1 is DFQATT, CDR2 SNEGSKA, per germline (reference sequence). Deletions cut 4 bases from V and 9 bases from J, with 16 bases between. The CDR3 sequence: CSATFDRDSEQFF. CDR3 in DNA: TGCAGTGCTACTTTCGATAGGGATTCTGAGCAGTTCTTC.

This clonotype occurred a few times. The chain uses TRBV10-3 and TRBJ2-7; D is ambiguous. V lost 6 bases, J lost 1 base, and 10 bases lay in between. Germline values: CDR1 ENHRY, CDR2 SYGVKD. The CDR3 consists of 13 residues. The CDR3 sequence: CAISPSGSYEQYF. In DNA, the CDR3 is TGTGCCATCAGCCCGTCTGGGTCCTACGAGCAGTACTTC.

In nucleotides, the CDR3 is TGTGCCAGCAGCTTCGAGGGAGGGTGGAGCTCCTACAATGAGCAGTTCTTC. It yields the protein CASSFEGGWSSYNEQFF. The chain recombines TRBV5-4 with TRBJ2-1; 7 bases line up with TRBD2. The V gene end was trimmed by 2 bases and the J gene end by 0 bases; junction bases not matched to a gene: 8. Germline V gene data show CDR1 as SGHNT and CDR2 as YYREEE (reference sequence). The CDR3 covers 17 residues.

This clonotype was observed a few times. This chain uses TRBV20-1 with TRBJ2-4; no firm D call. CDR3 length equals 13 residues. Germline values: CDR1 DFQATT, CDR2 SNEGSKA (reference sequence). Trimming pared 3 bases from V and 1 base from J, leaving 7 bases between. CDR3 sequence reads: CSARDGAKNIQYF. In nucleotides, the CDR3 is TGCAGTGCTAGGGATGGGGCCAAAAACATTCAGTACTTC.

Many counts were recorded for this clonotype. This rearrangement joins TRBV7-2 to TRBJ2-5; TRBD2 aligns across 10 bases. This CDR3 has 15 amino acids. Per germline, CDR1 SGHTA and CDR2 FQGNSA. J gave up 7 bases and V 5 bases, and 10 bases lay outside the gene matches. This chain's CDR3 is CASSPRTSGWGTQYF. As DNA, the CDR3 is TGTGCCAGCAGCCCCCGGACTAGCGGCTGGGGGACCCAGTACTTC.

This clonotype was observed a few times. V and J are TRBV20-1 and TRBJ1-1, with a tentative D call TRBD1 (5 bases). The CDR3 contains 13 residues. The V gene lost 3 bases and the J gene lost 5 bases, with 13 bases spanning the gap. CDR1 and CDR2 (germline): DFQATT, SNEGSKA (reference sequence). CDR3: CSARGRQGTEAFF. CDR3 nucleotides: TGCAGTGCTAGGGGGCGGCAAGGAACTGAAGCTTTCTTT.

This clonotype appeared many times. The chain uses TRBV15 and TRBJ2-7; D not certain. The CDR3 spans 16 residues. Germline V gene sequence: CDR1 LNHNV, CDR2 YYDKDF (reference sequence). Trimming removed 0 bases at V and 1 base at J, with 13 bases between. The CDR3 DNA is TGTGCCACCAGCAGAGAAAAGGCGGAGACGTCCTACGAGCAGTACTTC. Translation: CATSREKAETSYEQYF.

This clonotype was detected a few times. The genes are TRBV29-1 and TRBJ2-1; 7 nucleotides agree with TRBD2. The CDR3 loop spans 15 amino acids. Germline CDR1 SQVTM, CDR2 ANQGSEA. With 4 bases clipped from V and 2 bases from J, the junction kept 8 bases outside the gene matches. The CDR3 DNA is TGCAGCGTTGTGTTCGCGGGGGAAGCCTACAATGAGCAGTTCTTC. This translates into CSVVFAGEAYNEQFF.

This clonotype occurred many times. The chain has TRBV6-1 and TRBJ2-1; the match to TRBD1 covers 9 bases. The CDR3 extends over 15 amino acids. CDR1 and CDR2 (germline): MNHNS, SASEGT. J gave up 10 bases and V 1 base, and 8 bases lay outside the gene matches. The CDR3 DNA reads as TGTGCCAGCAGTGAAGACGACAGGGGGACTGGGGAGCAGTTCTTC. Translated: CASSEDDRGTGEQFF.

In its sample, this clonotype was seen many times. This chain links TRBV28 with TRBJ2-7; D is possibly TRBD1 (5 bases). V was cut by 3 bases and J by 6 bases, with 12 bases left in between. CDR1 and CDR2 (germline): MDHEN, SYDVKM. The CDR3 runs to 13 residues. This CDR3 reads CASSFRQGGEQYF. In DNA, the CDR3 is TGTGCCAGCAGTTTTCGCCAGGGCGGCGAGCAGTACTTC.

This clonotype was seen a few times. The CDR3 protein is CATSREAGSTDTQYF. Here the CDR3 DNA reads TGTGCCACCAGCAGAGAGGCAGGGTCCACAGATACGCAGTATTTT. The chain combines TRBV15 with TRBJ2-3, with D perhaps TRBD1 (5 bases). The length of the CDR3 is 15 residues. V was shortened by 0 bases and J by 2 bases, with 9 bases between the two germline ends. Germline V lookup: CDR1 LNHNV, CDR2 YYDKDF (reference sequence).